Below are 30 T cell receptor beta chains sequenced from a single sample in a study of cytomegalovirus exposure and HLA in healthy donors. The PCR had 60 Vbeta and 13 Jbeta primers. Assay: immunoSEQ multiplex PCR; the TCRdb copy retains only in-frame clones and omits some. The sample contains some 170,000 clones, about 69% of which appear only once. Sequenced sample: PBMCs. Source of these receptors: a male donor in good health and CMV-seronegative.

This chain links TRBV5-1 with TRBJ2-1; D perhaps matches TRBD2 (6 bases). From germline, CDR1 is SGHRS and CDR2 YFSETQ. The CDR3 is 16 amino acids. The ends were cut back, 4 bases at V and 2 bases at J, with 16 bases in the middle. The CDR3 protein is CASSLPLAMAYNEQFF. The CDR3 coding sequence is TGCGCCAGCAGCCTGCCCCTAGCGATGGCCTACAATGAGCAGTTCTTC. Combining the CDR3 with reference TRBV5-1 and TRBJ2-1 gives the whole variable domain KAGVTQTPRYLIKTRGQQVTLSCSPISGHRSVSWYQQTPGQGLQFLFEYFSETQRNKGNFPGRFSGRQFSNSRSEMNVSTLELGDSALYLCASSLPLAMAYNEQFFGPGTRLTVL.

The chain has TRBV2 and TRBJ1-5; TRBD1 agrees at 7 bases. There are 14 residues in the CDR3. From germline, CDR1 is SNHLY and CDR2 FYNNEI. Trimming at V came to 8 bases and at J to 4 bases, leaving 8 bases not matched to a gene. The CDR3 nucleotides are TGTGCCAGCGGAAGGACAGGCAGAAATCAGCCCCAGCATTTT. It specifies CASGRTGRNQPQHF.

V gene TRBV28 combines with J gene TRBJ2-1; weak D call: TRBD2 (6 bases). The CDR3 contains 15 residues. The germline V and J ends were trimmed by 7 bases and 0 bases, with 13 bases remaining between them. Germline values: CDR1 MDHEN, CDR2 SYDVKM. The CDR3 region is CASKGWRDSYNEQFF. CDR3 nucleotides: TGTGCCAGCAAGGGGTGGAGGGACTCCTACAATGAGCAGTTCTTC.

This clone has only a few counts. This rearrangement joins TRBV6-5 to TRBJ2-7; TRBD2 matches at 14 bases. This CDR3 has 13 amino acids. The germline V gene encodes CDR1 MNHEY and CDR2 SVGAGI. V was pared by 8 bases and J by 7 bases, with 4 bases of the junction left unmatched. The CDR3 is CASGGLAGGEQYF. The CDR3 DNA is TGTGCCAGCGGAGGACTAGCGGGAGGAGAGCAGTACTTC.

This clone appeared once. CDR3 nucleotides: TGTGCCAGCAGCCCATACAATGAGCAGTTCTTC. It specifies CASSPYNEQFF. J is TRBJ2-1 and V is TRBV7-9; D is ambiguous. Germline loops: CDR1 SEHNR, CDR2 FQNEAQ (reference sequence). The CDR3 is 11 residues long. Trimming removed 5 bases at V and 4 bases at J, with 3 bases between.

The rearrangement uses TRBV30 and TRBJ1-5, with D possibly matching TRBD1 (5 bases). Trimming stripped 2 bases from V and 3 bases from J, with 8 bases between. The CDR3 spans 13 residues. Germline V lookup: CDR1 GTSNPN, CDR2 SVGIG (reference sequence). This chain's CDR3 is CAWSYRTNQPQHF. CDR3 DNA: TGTGCCTGGAGTTACAGGACCAATCAGCCCCAGCATTTT.

This clone has more than one count but fewer than ten. The rearrangement joins TRBV5-1 to TRBJ1-2; D may be TRBD1 (5 bases). V was clipped by 4 bases and J by 4 bases, with 20 bases between them. This CDR3 contains 16 residues. The germline CDR1 and CDR2 sequences are SGHRS and YFSETQ. DNA for the CDR3: TGCGCCAGCAGCCCTCTGACGGGGAGGGGCAGCTATGGCTACACCTTC. Its protein product is CASSPLTGRGSYGYTF.

The chain uses TRBV30 and TRBJ2-1; 7 bases fit TRBD2. CDR1 GTSNPN and CDR2 SVGIG come from the germline V gene (reference sequence). The CDR3 is 15 residues long. V shed 2 bases, J shed 8 bases, and the junction held 12 bases outside the gene matches. The DNA of the CDR3 is TGTGCCTGGAGTAGCGGCGGGAGTCATAGGGATGAGCAGTTCTTC. Protein: CAWSSGGSHRDEQFF.

This clone was seen a single time. The chain recombines TRBV5-1 with TRBJ2-1, with TRBD1 identical over 9 bases. CDR3 size: 15 residues. Germline assignment: CDR1 SGHRS and CDR2 YFSETQ. The V segment lost 0 bases and the J segment 8 bases; nucleotides outside the gene matches: 6. This CDR3 reads CASSLGGQGGDEQFF. The CDR3 DNA reads TGCGCCAGCAGCTTGGGGGGACAGGGTGGAGATGAGCAGTTCTTC.

This clone was observed a few times. The chain links TRBV9 to TRBJ2-1; 8 bases map to TRBD2. The CDR3 is 18 amino acids. The junction had 15 bases not matched to a gene; V was cut back by 2 bases and J by 5 bases. Germline V gene data show CDR1 as SGDLS and CDR2 as YYNGEE. The CDR3 reads CASSVGRLIAGFNNEQFF. The DNA for the CDR3 is TGTGCCAGCAGCGTCGGACGTTTAATAGCGGGGTTCAACAATGAGCAGTTCTTC.

The rearrangement links TRBV28 to TRBJ2-2; TRBD1 might be the D (6 bases). Germline V gene data show CDR1 as MDHEN and CDR2 as SYDVKM. The CDR3 runs 15 residues. V gave up 2 bases and J gave up 2 bases, with 9 bases separating them. CDR3 sequence (DNA): TGTGCCAGCAGTTTAGAACAGGGAAACACCGGGGAGCTGTTTTTT. Translating gives CASSLEQGNTGELFF.

J is TRBJ1-1 and V is TRBV19; 8 nucleotides align to TRBD1. With V trimmed by 1 base and J by 11 bases, 18 bases remained unmatched. This CDR3 is built from 17 residues. Germline V CDR1 and CDR2: LNHDA, SQIVND (reference sequence). CDR3 coding DNA: TGTGCCAGTAGTATAGGGGGGGGACAGGCGCCTGGTGTAGGCGCTTTCTTT. As protein: CASSIGGGQAPGVGAFF.

The chain has TRBV19 and TRBJ2-6, with D perhaps matching TRBD1 (5 bases). CDR1 is LNHDA, CDR2 SQIVND, per germline (reference sequence). V shed 5 bases and J shed 1 base, with 15 bases lying between them. This CDR3 has 17 residues. CDR3 sequence (DNA): TGTGCCAGTAGTGCCTACCCCCAGGGATCTGGGGCCAACGTCCTGACTTTC. It translates to CASSAYPQGSGANVLTF. Based on the CDR3 plus reference TRBV19 and TRBJ2-6, the full variable domain is DGGITQSPKYLFRKEGQNVTLSCEQNLNHDAMYWYRQDPGQGLRLIYYSQIVNDFQKGDIAEGYSVSREKKESFPLTVTSAQKNPTAFYLCASSAYPQGSGANVLTFGAGSRLTVL.

The chain recombines TRBV30 with TRBJ1-2; the D is unclear. Trimming removed 1 base at V and 4 bases at J, with 10 bases between. The CDR3 loop spans 13 amino acids. In germline, CDR1 is GTSNPN, CDR2 SVGIG (reference sequence). The CDR3 protein is CAWSETYRYGYTF. Here the CDR3 DNA reads TGTGCCTGGAGTGAAACTTACCGCTATGGCTACACCTTC.

Only a few counts were recorded for this clone. The rearrangement uses TRBV10-3 and TRBJ2-3; no clear D gene. Trimming took 5 bases from V and 4 from J, leaving 7 bases between them. From germline, CDR1 is ENHRY and CDR2 SYGVKD. The CDR3 is 12 amino acids. CDR3: CAISSSSDTQYF. Written as DNA, the CDR3 is TGTGCCATCAGTTCCTCTTCAGATACGCAGTATTTT.

The CDR3 spells CASTPWSTGDTEAFF. CDR3 nucleotide sequence: TGTGCCAGCACACCGTGGAGCACCGGTGACACTGAAGCTTTCTTT. The rearrangement joins TRBV6-5 to TRBJ1-1; D unclear. CDR1 and CDR2 (germline): MNHEY, SVGAGI. V was clipped by 7 bases and J by 3 bases, with 18 bases between them. This CDR3 comprises 15 residues.

V gene TRBV6-5 combines with J gene TRBJ1-5; 10 bases are shared with TRBD1. Germline assignment: CDR1 MNHEY and CDR2 SVGAGI. J lost 4 bases, V lost 6 bases, and 6 bases had no gene match. The CDR3 is 15 residues long. The CDR3 protein is CASRGTGVGNQPQHF. The CDR3, as DNA: TGTGCCAGCAGAGGGACAGGGGTTGGTAATCAGCCCCAGCATTTT.

This clone appeared a few times. This chain connects TRBV6-5 to TRBJ2-7; perhaps TRBD2 as D (6 bases). Germline lookup yields CDR1 MNHEY and CDR2 SVGAGI. The CDR3 length is 15 residues. V dropped 0 bases and J dropped 7 bases, with 16 bases sitting between them. The DNA for the CDR3 is TGTGCCAGCAGTTACTCGAGAGGGCCGGGGAGGGAGCAGTACTTC. It is translated as CASSYSRGPGREQYF.

The gene calls are TRBV7-3 and TRBJ2-1; TRBD2 matches 7 bases. This CDR3 is built from 15 residues. The V and J ends lost 2 bases and 3 bases, in that order; junction bases with no gene match: 4. Germline V CDR1 and CDR2: SGHTA, FQGTGA. As DNA, the CDR3 is TGTGCCAGCAGCTTAGTCCTAGCGGACTACAATGAGCAGTTCTTC. Its translation is CASSLVLADYNEQFF.

The rearrangement joins TRBV28 to TRBJ2-7; 11 positions match TRBD2. V dropped 5 bases and J dropped 1; count of bases not matched to a gene: 19. This CDR3 contains 20 residues. The V gene's germline CDR1 is MDHEN and CDR2 SYDVKM. The CDR3, as DNA: TGTGCCAGCAGTACACCTTTCGGGACCGGGACTAGCGGCAGATCCTACGAGCAGTACTTC. It translates to CASSTPFGTGTSGRSYEQYF. The full variable domain, in which reference TRBV28 and TRBJ2-7 provide the parts outside the CDR3, is DVKVTQSSRYLVKRTGEKVFLECVQDMDHENMFWYRQDPGLGLRLIYFSYDVKMKEKGDIPEGYSVSREKKERFSLILESASTNQTSMYLCASSTPFGTGTSGRSYEQYFGPGTRLTVT.

V and J are TRBV29-1 and TRBJ2-7; maybe TRBD2 (5 bases). Deletions cut 0 bases from V and 0 bases from J, with 12 bases between. The CDR3 sequence is 15 residues long. The germline V gene encodes CDR1 SQVTM and CDR2 ANQGSEA. The CDR3 region is CSVEDPAESSYEQYF. The CDR3 DNA follows: TGCAGCGTTGAAGACCCAGCGGAGAGCTCCTACGAGCAGTACTTC.

This clone was counted a few times. The chain couples TRBV27 to TRBJ1-6; 11 bases map to TRBD1. Losses at the gene ends were 5 bases for V and 13 bases for J; bases not matched to a gene: 10. The CDR3 runs to 15 residues. Germline V lookup: CDR1 MNHEY, CDR2 SMNVEV (reference sequence). The CDR3 sequence: CASSALGQGATPLHF. As DNA, the CDR3 is TGTGCCAGCAGTGCGCTCGGACAGGGGGCCACCCCCCTCCACTTT.

The rearrangement uses TRBV4-1 and TRBJ2-1; 11 nucleotides agree with TRBD2. In germline, CDR1 is MGHRA, CDR2 YSYEKL. The V gene end was trimmed by 3 bases and the J gene end by 3 bases; junction bases not matched to a gene: 4. This CDR3 has 16 amino acids. The DNA for the CDR3 is TGCGCCAGCAGCCACCCCACTAGCGGGGGCTACAATGAGCAGTTCTTC. Translation gives CASSHPTSGGYNEQFF.

The chain uses TRBV4-1 and TRBJ1-4; the D gene is possibly TRBD1 (5 bases). V lost 4 bases to trimming and J lost 4 bases, with 13 bases between them. CDR3 length equals 15 residues. CDR1 and CDR2 (germline): MGHRA, YSYEKL. CDR3 amino acids: CASSPQPGYNEKLFF. CDR3 sequence (DNA): TGCGCCAGCAGCCCCCAGCCAGGGTATAATGAAAAACTGTTTTTT.

The rearrangement links TRBV6-6 to TRBJ2-3; no definite D call. Trimming left V 7 bases short and J 4 bases short, with 6 bases between. This CDR3 spans 11 amino acids. Germline V gene sequence: CDR1 MNHNY, CDR2 SVGAGI (reference sequence). The CDR3 loop is CASIFADTQYF. CDR3 in DNA: TGTGCCAGCATTTTCGCAGATACGCAGTATTTT.

The chain links TRBV9 to TRBJ1-2; 7 nucleotides line up with TRBD1. The CDR3 consists of 16 residues. CDR1 SGDLS and CDR2 YYNGEE come from the germline V gene. V dropped 0 bases and J dropped 7; count of bases not matched to a gene: 12. CDR3 sequence reads: CASSVEPREGAGGYTF. The CDR3 bases are TGTGCCAGCAGCGTAGAACCCCGGGAGGGGGCCGGTGGCTACACCTTC. Combining the CDR3 with reference TRBV9 and TRBJ1-2 gives the whole variable domain DSGVTQTPKHLITATGQRVTLRCSPRSGDLSVYWYQQSLDQGLQFLIQYYNGEERAKGNILERFSAQQFPDLHSELNLSSLELGDSALYFCASSVEPREGAGGYTFGSGTRLTVV.

In this sample, this clone turned up a few times. This chain uses TRBV27 with TRBJ2-1; 7 nucleotides match TRBD2. This CDR3 region has 15 residues. Germline CDR1 and CDR2: MNHEY and SMNVEV (reference sequence). Trimming cost V 3 bases and J 5 bases; bases outside gene matches: 7. The CDR3 DNA reads as TGTGCCAGCAGTTTTCTGGCGGGAGCTCACAATGAGCAGTTCTTC. Protein: CASSFLAGAHNEQFF.

This chain connects TRBV2 to TRBJ1-3; D ambiguous. Germline-derived CDR1 and CDR2 are SNHLY and FYNNEI. This CDR3 is built from 13 residues. Trimming stripped 7 bases from V and 7 bases from J, with 14 bases between. The CDR3 nucleotides read TGTGCCAGCACATCCGGACTTGGGAACACCATATATTTT. Its translation is CASTSGLGNTIYF.

This clone was counted a few times. This chain joins TRBV5-6 and TRBJ1-2, with 9 bases fitting TRBD1. Looked up from germline, CDR1 is SGHDT and CDR2 is YYEEEE. J gave up 5 bases and V 4 bases, and 9 bases lay outside the gene matches. This CDR3 contains 15 residues. The CDR3 region has the DNA TGTGCCAGCAGCAGGCCGGGACAGGGTATATATGGCTACACCTTC. This gives the protein CASSRPGQGIYGYTF.

The chain is built from TRBV11-1 and TRBJ2-1; 8 positions match TRBD1. V lost 5 bases to trimming and J lost 4 bases; unmatched junction nucleotides: 7. The CDR3 is 15 residues long. Per germline, CDR1 SGHAT and CDR2 FQDESV (reference sequence). CDR3: CASSRGQGIYNEQFF. CDR3 DNA: TGTGCCAGCAGCCGCGGACAGGGAATATACAATGAGCAGTTCTTC.